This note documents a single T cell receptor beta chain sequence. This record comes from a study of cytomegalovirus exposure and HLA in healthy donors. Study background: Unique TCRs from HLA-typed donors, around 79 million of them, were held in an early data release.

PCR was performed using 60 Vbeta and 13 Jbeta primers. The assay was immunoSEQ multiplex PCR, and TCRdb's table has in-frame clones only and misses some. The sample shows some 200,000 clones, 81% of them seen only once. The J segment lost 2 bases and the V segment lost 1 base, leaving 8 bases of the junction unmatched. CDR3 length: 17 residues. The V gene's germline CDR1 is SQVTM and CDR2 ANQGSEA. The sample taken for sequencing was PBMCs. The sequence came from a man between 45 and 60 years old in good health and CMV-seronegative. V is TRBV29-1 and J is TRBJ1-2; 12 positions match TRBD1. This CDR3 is CSVEGGQGAAGNYGYTF. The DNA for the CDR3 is TGCAGCGTTGAAGGGGGACAGGGGGCGGCGGGCAACTATGGCTACACCTTC.